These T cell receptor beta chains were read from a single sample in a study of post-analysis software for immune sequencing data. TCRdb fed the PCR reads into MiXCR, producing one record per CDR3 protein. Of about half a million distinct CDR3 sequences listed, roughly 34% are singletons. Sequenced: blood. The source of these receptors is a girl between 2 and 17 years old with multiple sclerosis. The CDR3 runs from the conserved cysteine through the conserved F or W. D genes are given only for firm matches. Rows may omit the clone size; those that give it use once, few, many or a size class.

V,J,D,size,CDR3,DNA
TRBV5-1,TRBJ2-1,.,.,CASSPPKEFNNEQFF,TGCGCCAGCAGCCCCCCTAAAGAGTTCAACAATGAGCAGTTCTTC
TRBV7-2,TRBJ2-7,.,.,CASSLIQTPYEQYF,TGTGCCAGCAGCTTAATCCAGACACCCTACGAGCAGTACTTC
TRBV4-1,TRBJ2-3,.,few,CASSQEGPYTDTQYF,TGCGCCAGCAGCCAAGAAGGACCATACACAGATACGCAGTATTTT
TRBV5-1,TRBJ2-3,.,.,CASSLDPTRPDTQYF,TGCGCCAGCAGCTTAGACCCCACGCGGCCAGATACGCAGTATTTT
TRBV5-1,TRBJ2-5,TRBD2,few,CASSLGTSGRHQETQYF,TGCGCCAGCAGCTTGGGGACTAGCGGGAGACACCAAGAGACCCAGTACTTC
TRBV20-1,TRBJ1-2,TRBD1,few,CSARLLRTGVGYTF,TGCAGTGCTAGACTTTTGCGGACAGGGGTTGGCTACACCTTC
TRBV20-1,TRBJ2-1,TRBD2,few,CSAPSGGVYNEQFF,TGCAGTGCTCCGAGCGGGGGGGTCTACAATGAGCAGTTCTTC
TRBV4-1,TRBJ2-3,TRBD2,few,CASSQDLGGGAVSTHTDTQYF,TGCGCCAGCAGCCAAGATCTGGGCGGGGGGGCCGTCTCCACACACACAGATACGCAGTATTTT
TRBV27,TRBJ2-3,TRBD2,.,CASTLGLAEANTQYF,TGTGCCAGCACCCTGGGACTAGCGGAAGCCAATACGCAGTATTTT
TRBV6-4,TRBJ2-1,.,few,CASSPKTPSSYNEQFF,TGTGCCAGCAGTCCCAAGACACCGAGCTCCTACAATGAGCAGTTCTTC
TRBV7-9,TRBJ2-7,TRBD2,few,CASNHGTSNDEQYF,TGTGCCAGCAACCACGGGACTAGTAACGACGAGCAGTACTTC
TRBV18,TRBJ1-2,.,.,CASSPGGGPFAYGYTF,TGTGCCAGCTCACCTGGAGGGGGACCCTTTGCCTATGGCTACACCTTC
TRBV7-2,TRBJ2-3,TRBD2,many,CASSFQRGGTDTQYF,TGTGCCAGCAGCTTTCAGCGGGGGGGCACAGATACGCAGTATTTT
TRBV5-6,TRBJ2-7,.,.,CASSLSDRTAFYEQYF,TGTGCCAGCAGCTTGTCGGACCGGACAGCGTTCTACGAGCAGTACTTC
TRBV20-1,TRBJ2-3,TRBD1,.,CSAPPGTGLDTQYF,TGCAGTGCTCCCCCCGGGACAGGGTTGGATACGCAGTATTTT
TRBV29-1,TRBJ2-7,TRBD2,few,CSGWTGTGGSEQYF,TGCAGCGGCTGGACCGGGACGGGAGGAAGCGAGCAGTACTTC
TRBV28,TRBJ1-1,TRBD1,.,CASSSYHTGGAFEAFF,TGTGCCAGCAGTTCATACCATACAGGGGGCGCTTTTGAAGCTTTCTTT
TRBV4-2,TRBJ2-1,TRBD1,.,CASSQETGTGVENEQFF,TGTGCCAGCAGCCAAGAAACCGGGACAGGGGTAGAGAATGAGCAGTTCTTC
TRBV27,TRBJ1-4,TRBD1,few,CASSSWTGRGEKLFF,TGTGCCAGCAGTTCATGGACAGGGAGAGGCGAAAAACTGTTTTTT
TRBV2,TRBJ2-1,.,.,CASRLGQYQETQFF,TGTGCCAGCAGACTCGGACAGTACCAAGAGACCCAGTTCTTC
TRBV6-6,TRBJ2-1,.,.,CASSRVSSYNEQFF,TGTGCCAGCAGTAGGGTGTCCTCCTACAATGAGCAGTTCTTC
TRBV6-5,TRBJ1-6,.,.,CANSREMDGRNSPLHF,TGTGCCAACAGCCGAGAAATGGACGGGAGAAATTCACCCCTCCACTTT
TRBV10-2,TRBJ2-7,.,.,CASSELLSSEQYF,TGCGCCAGCAGTGAGTTATTGAGCAGCGAGCAGTACTTC
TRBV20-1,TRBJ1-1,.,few,CSAWVANTEAFF,TGCAGTGCTTGGGTAGCTAACACTGAAGCTTTCTTT
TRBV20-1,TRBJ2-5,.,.,CSASGPGETQYF,TGCAGTGCTAGCGGACCGGGGGAGACCCAGTACTTC
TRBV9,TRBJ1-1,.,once,CASSVATGAGKGPEAFF,TGTGCCAGCAGCGTAGCTACGGGGGCAGGCAAGGGACCTGAAGCTTTCTTT
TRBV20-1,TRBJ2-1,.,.,CSAGWGSEQFF,TGCAGTGCCGGCTGGGGCAGCGAGCAGTTCTTC
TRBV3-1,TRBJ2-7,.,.,CASSQVRGKWGYEQYF,TGTGCCAGCAGCCAAGTTCGGGGAAAGTGGGGTTACGAGCAGTACTTC
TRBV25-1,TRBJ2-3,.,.,CASSPHTGPDTQYF,TGTGCCAGCAGTCCCCATACAGGTCCAGATACGCAGTATTTT
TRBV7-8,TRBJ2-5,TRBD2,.,CASSTGAGEQYF,TGTGCCAGCAGCACGGGAGCGGGGGAGCAGTACTTC
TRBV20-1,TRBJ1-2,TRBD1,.,CSAQDRATANYGYTF,TGCAGTGCCCAAGACAGGGCGACAGCTAACTATGGCTACACCTTC
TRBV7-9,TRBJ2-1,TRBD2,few,CASSLGRGENNEQFF,TGTGCCAGCAGCTTAGGTCGGGGGGAAAACAATGAGCAGTTCTTC
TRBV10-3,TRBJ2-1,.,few,CAISERGASYNEQFF,TGTGCCATCAGTGAACGGGGAGCCTCCTACAATGAGCAGTTCTTC
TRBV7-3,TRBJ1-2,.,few,CASSLGPLDGYTF,TGTGCCAGCAGCTTGGGTCCGTTGGATGGCTACACCTTC
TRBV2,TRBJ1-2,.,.,CASSGGTYYGYTF,TGTGCCAGCAGTGGCGGCACTTACTATGGCTACACCTTC
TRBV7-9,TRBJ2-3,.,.,CASSPAVAGESDTQYF,TGTGCCAGCAGCCCCGCGGTGGCAGGGGAATCAGATACGCAGTATTTT
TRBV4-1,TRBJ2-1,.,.,CASSHRARILYNEQFF,TGCGCCAGCAGCCACCGCGCCCGAATTCTATACAATGAGCAGTTCTTC
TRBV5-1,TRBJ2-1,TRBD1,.,CASSPSGQETYNEQFF,TGCGCCAGCAGCCCCTCGGGACAGGAGACCTACAATGAGCAGTTCTTC
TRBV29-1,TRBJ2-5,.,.,CSVEDSLPQETQYF,TGCAGCGTTGAAGACAGTCTACCTCAAGAGACCCAGTACTTC
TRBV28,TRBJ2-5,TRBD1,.,CASSGTGGETQYF,TGTGCCAGCAGTGGAACAGGGGGGGAGACCCAGTACTTC
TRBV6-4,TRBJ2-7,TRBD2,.,CASSDGTSGGAEQYF,TGTGCCAGCAGTGACGGGACTAGCGGGGGGGCCGAGCAGTACTTC
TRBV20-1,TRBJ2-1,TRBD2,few,CSATGLALNEQFF,TGCAGTGCTACCGGACTAGCGCTGAACGAGCAGTTCTTC
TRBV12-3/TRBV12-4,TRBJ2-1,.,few,CASNRGPPIYNEQFF,TGTGCCAGCAACCGGGGTCCCCCGATTTACAATGAGCAGTTCTTC
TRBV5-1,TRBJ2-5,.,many,CASSFIGGGETQYF,TGCGCCAGCAGCTTCATAGGAGGGGGAGAGACCCAGTACTTC
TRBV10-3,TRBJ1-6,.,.,CAIRHPNRRTADYNSPLHF,TGTGCCATCAGACACCCGAACAGGCGGACAGCAGACTATAATTCACCCCTCCACTTT
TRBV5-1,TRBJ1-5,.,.,CASSLDINQPQHF,TGCGCCAGCAGCTTGGACATTAATCAGCCCCAGCATTTT